The TCR beta chain under discussion was sequenced for a study of response to subunit inactivated influenza vaccine. Notes on the study in general: It was suggested by the authors that few new T cells are recruited by each seasonal influenza vaccination.

A note on this clonotype: The target antigen is unknown.

Germline V gene lookup returns CDR1 SGHDT and CDR2 YYEEEE. Trimming removed 4 bases at V and 4 bases at J, with 11 bases between. This CDR3 spans 13 amino acids. TCRdb re-called the RT-PCR reads through MiXCR, storing one row per CDR3 protein. The sample contains about 780,000 distinct CDR3 sequences, less than 20% of which appear only once. This rearrangement joins TRBV5-6 to TRBJ1-1, with a weak D call TRBD1 (6 bases). This TCR derives from a man aged 50 or older who received an inactivated influenza vaccine. Specimen: PBMCs from blood, collected about 5 days after vaccination. The CDR3 here is CASSRDITTEAFF. The CDR3, as DNA: TGTGCCAGCAGCCGGGACATTACCACTGAAGCTTTCTTT.